This entry lists 3 T cell receptor beta chains sequenced from one sample in a study of CD8 T cells in Susac syndrome (dated by TCRdb to the late 2010s). Library prep was done by the immunoSEQ multiplex PCR assay. RNA was extracted using the RNeasy kit, and roughly 0.45 to 1 microgram was reverse transcribed with random hexamers. TCRdb passed the public sequencing reads through fastp at Q25 and MiXCR, retaining productive beta sequences. A single entry per CDR3 protein holds the most common genes and DNA from its merged rows. Counted in this sample were hundreds of thousands of distinct CDR3 sequences; about 85% of them appeared once. The ten largest clones add up to 0.11% of the sample. What was sequenced was CD8+ T cells from PBMCs. These receptor sequences come from a human donor with multiple sclerosis.

This chain uses TRBV6-2 or TRBV6-3 with TRBJ2-5; D unresolved. Per the germline V gene, CDR1 is MNHEY and CDR2 is SVGEGT. The CDR3 consists of 12 residues. With 2 bases removed from V and 9 bases from J, the gap between germline ends came to 10 bases. The CDR3 here is CASSYPNPAQYF. The CDR3 DNA is TGTGCCAGCAGTTACCCAAACCCGGCCCAGTACTTC.

V usage is TRBV20-1 and J usage is TRBJ2-5; the match to TRBD2 covers 9 bases. Looked up from germline, CDR1 is DFQATT and CDR2 is SNEGSKA (reference sequence). Germline trimming cut 0 bases from V and 1 base from J; bases unmatched to any gene: 9. CDR3 length: 17 residues. In nucleotides, the CDR3 is TGCAGTGCTAGAGATCCCGCTAGCGGGACTTTCCAAGAGACCCAGTACTTC. Its protein product is CSARDPASGTFQETQYF.

This clonotype was counted between two and nine times. The V and J genes are TRBV6-6 and TRBJ1-2; 7 nucleotides agree with TRBD1. This CDR3 has 14 residues. Per the germline V gene, CDR1 is MNHNY and CDR2 is SVGAGI (reference sequence). Trimming cost V 2 bases and J 6 bases; bases outside gene matches: 6. The CDR3 nucleotides are TGTGCCAGCAGTTACGTCCAGGGGGGTAATGGCTACACCTTC. Protein: CASSYVQGGNGYTF.